The rows below give T cell receptor beta chains drawn from one sample of a study of patients and donors after allogeneic stem cell transplantation. In TCRdb, the RT-PCR reads were re-called with MiXCR into one record per CDR3 protein. The sample holds roughly 200,000 distinct CDR3 sequences, around 40% seen once. What was sequenced was blood, either unsorted or a sorted T cell fraction (not recorded which). Receptors were obtained from a human donor who was either an allogeneic HSCT recipient or a stem cell or donor lymphocyte infusion donor (not recorded which). It is not recorded whose cells these are; they may come from a transplant donor. The conserved cysteine and the conserved F or W are not part of the CDR3 here. Fields, in order: J gene, V gene, CDR3 protein.

J gene: TRBJ1-4
V gene: TRBV7-9
CDR3 protein: ASSLAGELLF

J gene: TRBJ1-5
V gene: TRBV5-5
CDR3 protein: ASSWQGSFSNQPQH

J gene: TRBJ1-1
V gene: TRBV20-1
CDR3 protein: SATGFMNTEAF

J gene: TRBJ2-7
V gene: TRBV7-9
CDR3 protein: ASSRPGLAHEQY

J gene: TRBJ2-7
V gene: TRBV15
CDR3 protein: ATSRAGQAQDEQY

J gene: TRBJ1-2
V gene: TRBV9
CDR3 protein: ASSVDLYYGYT

J gene: TRBJ1-1
V gene: TRBV24-1
CDR3 protein: ATSDLPPLREAF

J gene: TRBJ1-1
V gene: TRBV12-3/TRBV12-4
CDR3 protein: ASSFSQGATEAF

J gene: TRBJ1-1
V gene: TRBV12-3/TRBV12-4
CDR3 protein: ASSFSSDGRRVNTEAF

J gene: TRBJ2-7
V gene: TRBV2
CDR3 protein: ASSESRTDYEQY

J gene: TRBJ1-2
V gene: TRBV20-1
CDR3 protein: SARDLGQGHSNYGYT

J gene: TRBJ2-7
V gene: TRBV5-1
CDR3 protein: ASSAAGVLYEQY

J gene: TRBJ1-2
V gene: TRBV4-2
CDR3 protein: ASSQDNRENYGYT

J gene: TRBJ1-1
V gene: TRBV30
CDR3 protein: AWSSGSYEAF

J gene: TRBJ1-4
V gene: TRBV7-2
CDR3 protein: ASSLAGATNEKLF

J gene: TRBJ2-7
V gene: TRBV25-1
CDR3 protein: ASSRGGALSYEQY

J gene: TRBJ2-1
V gene: TRBV27
CDR3 protein: ASGGFQIEQF

J gene: TRBJ1-1
V gene: TRBV20-1
CDR3 protein: SARGPRNTEAF

J gene: TRBJ1-1
V gene: TRBV9
CDR3 protein: ASSPEGPPGSEAF

J gene: TRBJ2-1
V gene: TRBV4-3
CDR3 protein: ASSQTSGSYSYNEQF

J gene: TRBJ1-4
V gene: TRBV7-9
CDR3 protein: ASSLERGHREKLF

J gene: TRBJ1-3
V gene: TRBV7-2
CDR3 protein: ASSQSLGRLGNTIY

J gene: TRBJ2-1
V gene: TRBV20-1
CDR3 protein: SARDITGGLDEQF

J gene: TRBJ1-1
V gene: TRBV27
CDR3 protein: ASSLLQGGAEAF

J gene: TRBJ2-3
V gene: TRBV5-1
CDR3 protein: ASSGPRGDTQY

J gene: TRBJ1-1
V gene: TRBV15
CDR3 protein: ATSRDNFNTEAF

J gene: TRBJ2-1
V gene: TRBV7-9
CDR3 protein: ASSLAARVNEQF

J gene: TRBJ2-6
V gene: TRBV5-1
CDR3 protein: ASSSDGSSGANVLT

J gene: TRBJ1-1
V gene: TRBV30
CDR3 protein: AWTPDRTEAF

J gene: TRBJ1-6
V gene: TRBV7-2
CDR3 protein: ASSFLESSYNSPLH

J gene: TRBJ1-5
V gene: TRBV27
CDR3 protein: ASGRTGSSNQPQH

J gene: TRBJ2-3
V gene: TRBV5-1
CDR3 protein: ASSLVAQDTQY

J gene: TRBJ2-7
V gene: TRBV30
CDR3 protein: AWSAAGGPYEQY

J gene: TRBJ1-3
V gene: TRBV18
CDR3 protein: ASSPLDISGNTIY

J gene: TRBJ2-1
V gene: TRBV20-1
CDR3 protein: SARGGLEGKYNEQF

J gene: TRBJ2-3
V gene: TRBV28
CDR3 protein: ASSPGWVDTQY

J gene: TRBJ2-6
V gene: TRBV7-9
CDR3 protein: ASSSFTAGTANVLT

J gene: TRBJ2-7
V gene: TRBV7-6
CDR3 protein: ASSLADWDPSSYEQY

J gene: TRBJ1-2
V gene: TRBV4-1
CDR3 protein: ASSQVWDTNYGYT

J gene: TRBJ2-5
V gene: TRBV11-1
CDR3 protein: ASSLGGERILERY

J gene: TRBJ1-1
V gene: TRBV7-2
CDR3 protein: ASSLAGRYTEAF

J gene: TRBJ1-6
V gene: TRBV5-1
CDR3 protein: ASSPSGTDNSPLH

J gene: TRBJ2-1
V gene: TRBV7-3
CDR3 protein: ASSSVRGDHNEQF

J gene: TRBJ2-3
V gene: TRBV20-1
CDR3 protein: SARDGGRTDTQY

J gene: TRBJ1-3
V gene: TRBV5-1
CDR3 protein: ASSLSTGEGLSGNTIY

J gene: TRBJ2-1
V gene: TRBV24-1
CDR3 protein: ATSENTQEQF

J gene: TRBJ2-7
V gene: TRBV12-3/TRBV12-4
CDR3 protein: ASSWGPGEQY

J gene: TRBJ1-5
V gene: TRBV4-2
CDR3 protein: ASSQSIDRSNQPQH

J gene: TRBJ1-1
V gene: TRBV12-3/TRBV12-4
CDR3 protein: ASSWARNTEAF